The clone carrying this TCR beta chain turned up a few times. Antigen specificity is unknown. Construction of the TCRbeta library involved unique molecular identifiers. TCRdb re-called the PCR reads with MiXCR, one entry per CDR3 protein. The data show a few hundred thousand distinct CDR3 sequences, with roughly 13% seen just once and 2% to 2.5% held by the top ten. This sample was included in a study of T-cell reconstitution after alpha-beta-depleted transplantation in children. Study conclusions and caveats: T-cell counts and diversity at one year post-transplant came mainly from newly produced T cells.

The source is a male patient between 10 and 17 years old who had a stem cell transplant for acute myeloid leukemia, so the T cells may come from the graft donor. The material was PBMCs, mostly from graft donor cells, obtained 360 days after TCRalphabeta/CD19-depleted stem cell transplant.

The CDR3 region has the DNA TGTGCCACCAGTGAGGGGGACAGGGGATACGTCCTGACTTTC. It translates to CATSEGDRGYVLTF. The chain uses TRBV24-1 and TRBJ2-6; 10 bases are a match to TRBD1. The CDR3 covers 14 residues. Trimming cost V 4 bases and J 11 bases; bases outside gene matches: 4. Germline CDR1 and CDR2: KGHDR and SFDVKD.